The TCR beta chain described here comes from a study of T cell repertoires in cytomegalovirus infection. The overall study: In the study, CMV epitopes included recently identified HLA-C-restricted and well-studied HLA-B-restricted ones. Signatures in public TCR beta sequences pointed to both CMV infection and matching HLA type.

This clonotype appeared a few times. The antigen is not known. Study observations and caveats: The ex vivo response was dominated by HLA-C-restricted CMV-specific TCR beta clonotypes.

TCRdb analysed the reads with MiXCR anew, one entry per CDR3 protein. This sample has about 85,000 distinct CDR3 sequences, with 45% to 50% found just once. CDR3 length equals 16 residues. CDR1 is SGHVS, CDR2 FQNEAQ, per germline. The V gene lost 5 bases and the J gene lost 0 bases, with 14 bases spanning the gap. The sample here was CD8+ T cells from cultured PBMCs, taken from culture after CMV antigen stimulation. The sequence derives from a human donor in good health (CMV status not recorded). Some clones in this sample may be carry-over from other donors' samples. This chain connects TRBV7-8 to TRBJ1-5; D remains unclear. CDR3 in amino acids: CASSRAGPDSNQPQHF. CDR3 nucleotide sequence: TGTGCCAGCAGCCGAGCCGGACCCGATAGCAATCAGCCCCAGCATTTT.